This TCR beta chain came from a study of cytomegalovirus exposure and HLA in healthy donors (TCRdb year 2017). Notes on the research overall: In an earlier analysis of approximately 500 of the donors, 276 Gb of sequence data and 95 million to 130 million unique TCR beta sequences from about 179 million T cells were reported. An early release covering roughly 640 HLA-typed donors comprised approximately 300 gigabases of sequencing data and 65 million to 100 million unique TCR sequences. Of the roughly 410 genotyped donors, 75% to 85% were placed in the genetic ancestry cluster associated with self-reported Caucasian donors. The study aimed to test whether signatures of past pathogen exposure could be identified by cataloging public T cell receptors. The T cell repertoires of 700 or so subjects were profiled by immunosequencing and related to cytomegalovirus serostatus. Besides the first cohort of roughly 700 subjects, a separate validation cohort made up of roughly 120 different subjects was used. To predict cytomegalovirus infection status, the study combined high-throughput TCR immunosequencing, statistical association of individual TCRs with disease status, and machine learning. A later analysis re-analyzed previously published TCR beta repertoires from 500 to 700 donors and added high-resolution HLA genotyping to study TCR occurrence patterns. The later analysis used no new phenotypic data to find candidate immune exposures, relying instead on TCR beta sequences and their occurrence across donors. In an earlier analysis of more than 550 of the donors, high-throughput TCR beta sequencing was used to judge whether each TCR beta V gene segment behaved as functional or pseudogenic. Donor age, sex, ethnicity and CMV serostatus were collected together with the repertoire data. In a later genetic analysis, genome-wide SNP genotypes for about three fifths of the roughly 670 donors were used, and that subset was treated as a discovery cohort. Every discovery cohort repertoire had been produced on one sequencing platform. HLA typing covered class I and class II loci at four-digit resolution. The number of typed donors differed by locus: roughly 620-630 for A, B, C, DRB1 and DQB1; approximately 540 for DQA1; about 600 for DPA1; and roughly 490 for DPB1. Roughly five DR-DQ haplotypes were handled as single units for association and clustering, since linkage in the cohort was strong. Among a few hundred genotyped donors of the cohort, an average of 235,054 unique TCR beta nucleotide sequences were sequenced per donor, about a sixth of them non-productive. Overall study results and their limits: Immune exposure information for the cohort was limited to CMV serostatus. The earlier analysis of around 600 of the donors excluded about 16 rarely observed V segments, including chromosome 9 orphons, because counts were too low. In a later analysis, most CMV-associated TCR beta chains were found to appear HLA-restricted, with HLA associations seemingly driven largely by CMV exposure. Because HLA typing was missing for some donors at each locus, association tests included only the typed subset. In an earlier analysis of around 600 of the donors, most TCR beta V segments appeared in productive rearrangements about 87% or about 30% of the time, broadly matching IMGT annotations. At a false discovery rate of 0.05, a later analysis linked around 17,000 TCR beta sequences to specific HLA alleles. An association between a missense DCLRE1C variant and V-gene and J-gene trimming of TCR beta chains was found in a later genetic analysis and replicated in an independent cohort. The presence/absence analyses assumed that sequencing depth was roughly uniform across donors, and that assumption may not be true. A later analysis found that TCR association rates varied across HLA loci, with DRB1 alleles showing the most associated TCRs and HLA-C alleles the fewest. Cytomegalovirus status was reported to be diagnosed by the classifier with high specificity and sensitivity in both the original and validation cohorts. Compared with the roughly 710-donor mean, donors in an Asian-associated ancestry cluster had fewer N-insertions in productive TCRs, according to a later genetic analysis. Only TCR beta chains were sequenced in this cohort, and the absence of alpha or paired-chain data limited detectable features. In a later analysis, several top co-occurrence clusters were reported to appear linked to parvovirus B19, influenza, CMV and Epstein-Barr virus. Correlated functional status among segregating V segments might reflect linkage disequilibrium, but an unknown experimental factor could not be ruled out. A further reported finding was that TCR beta sequences accurately predicted the HLA-A and HLA-B alleles for most subjects in the first cohort. The study listed 164 TCR beta chains as associated with cytomegalovirus. Three of the identified cytomegalovirus-associated TCR beta chains were confirmed in vitro to be specific for cytomegalovirus antigens. When HLA alleles, especially DR and DQ, strongly co-occurred, attributing TCR associations to individual alleles was difficult. The sequencing pipeline was judged likely to have produced a cluster of highly shared sequence variants as a technical artifact. A later analysis found that HLA-associated TCR beta chains were more clonally expanded and had lower generation probabilities than equally common non-associated chains. According to the authors, the approach could potentially be generalized to other disease states and immunological phenotypes. Across donors, most TCR sequences were observed very rarely, whereas some public TCRs were present in many individuals.

Library generation was performed with the immunoSEQ multiplex PCR assay. For the multiplex PCR, a mixture combining 60 forward primers for TCR Vbeta segments and 13 reverse primers for TCR Jbeta segments was used. A multiplex PCR assay on genomic DNA amplified the CDR3 region of rearranged TCR beta genes. Amplified TCR beta libraries were sequenced as 87-base-pair reads on the Illumina HiSeq System. On the study's bioinformatics: Across the 670 or so repertoires, a later analysis counted approximately 75 million unique TCR beta chains, roughly 11 million of which were shared by at least two donors. Raw reads were error-corrected and collapsed into unique sequences with a nearest-neighbor algorithm that merged closely related sequences to remove PCR and sequencing errors. Alignment of CDR3 sequences to IMGT reference sequences was used to assign V, D and J gene segments. Each retained sequence needed at least a six-nucleotide match to both a V gene segment and a J gene segment. Rearrangements were called productive when the CDR3 lacked stop codons and stayed in frame with V and J; all others were non-productive. Following IMGT convention, CDR3 was defined as the stretch from the second conserved V-encoded cysteine up to the conserved J-encoded phenylalanine. The earlier analysis of 500 to 650 of the donors excluded any sequence lacking an unambiguous match to a single V gene segment. An earlier analysis of 587 of the donors classified V segments as functional when productive rearrangements were above 56.7% and as segregating when the standard deviation between donors was above 5%. A statistical classification framework was developed to diagnose cytomegalovirus status using the catalog of TCR beta chain sequences. V and J gene assignment, in a later analysis, came from comparing TCR nucleotide sequences with IMGT/GENE-DB human TR gene sequences. A later analysis assigned CDR3 sequences and most-parsimonious VDJ recombination scenarios with the TCRdist pipeline. In a later analysis, each TCR beta chain was defined by its CDR3 amino acid sequence together with its V-gene family, and reads lacking a unique V-gene family were excluded. In a later analysis, 550 to 650 highly shared, low-generation-probability nucleotide sequences were removed to address suspected cross-contamination and a sequencing artifact. For each public chain, a later analysis derived a clonal expansion index from normalized ranks of inferred template counts within each repertoire. Generation probabilities in a later analysis came from a VDJ recombination model fitted to out-of-frame rearrangements, and those results were checked against IGoR. Hypergeometric tests were used in a later analysis to score TCR-TCR, TCR-HLA and TCR-CMV co-occurrence, with a repertoire-size bias correction applied to the TCR pairs. False discovery rates were estimated in a later analysis by permuting HLA or CMV assignments 20 times. In a later analysis, co-occurring TCRs were grouped using DBSCAN, and TCRdist sequence similarity was added for clustering within HLA-allele-positive subsets. For co-occurrence clustering, repertoires with fewer than 30,000 or more than 120,000 public chains were excluded, along with four or five repertoires with anomalous nucleotide sharing. Here the immuneACCESS table is served through TCRdb, limited to in-frame sequences with V and J called. Missing clones are a known gap in these copies; in checked studies unresolved V genes cover under half, and the rest lacks a known reason. V, J and clone size are taken as reported in that table, and D and trimming were inferred from the DNA itself. Counted in this sample were 35,000 to 50,000 clones; around 60% of them appeared once. More than 10% of the sample belongs to the ten largest clones.

The cohort consisted of 600 or so healthy bone marrow donors. All cohort members were sampled while nominally healthy, although unrecorded immune exposures were likely present. The donor tested CMV seropositive and was one of the 289 seropositive cohort members. Each donor provided a peripheral blood sample, and peripheral blood mononuclear cells were used for TCR beta sequencing. The Qiagen DNeasy Blood Extraction Kit was used to extract genomic DNA from the blood cell samples. This clone was picked up one time. The antigen this receptor binds is unknown. Per-nucleotide qualities are absent, and no much larger clonotype sits a single base away. This clonotype was obtained from a man between 60 and 75 years old in good health and CMV-seropositive. The sample was PBMCs.

The DNA reads TGTGCCAGCAGCCAATCCGGACTAGCGGCCTACGAGCAGTACTTC. The encoded protein is CASSQSGLAAYEQYF. Recombination linked TRBV11-1 to TRBJ2-7; TRBD2 agrees with 10 junctional bases. Germline trimming amounts to 5 bases on V and 2 bases on J, with 6 as the count of junction bases outside the gene matches. The CDR3, from cysteine to phenylalanine, totals 15 residues. Only the CDR3 portion is preserved as DNA: 45 bases, with reading frame beginning at the first base. CDR1 and CDR2, per the germline V gene (reference sequence), are SGHAT and FQDESV.